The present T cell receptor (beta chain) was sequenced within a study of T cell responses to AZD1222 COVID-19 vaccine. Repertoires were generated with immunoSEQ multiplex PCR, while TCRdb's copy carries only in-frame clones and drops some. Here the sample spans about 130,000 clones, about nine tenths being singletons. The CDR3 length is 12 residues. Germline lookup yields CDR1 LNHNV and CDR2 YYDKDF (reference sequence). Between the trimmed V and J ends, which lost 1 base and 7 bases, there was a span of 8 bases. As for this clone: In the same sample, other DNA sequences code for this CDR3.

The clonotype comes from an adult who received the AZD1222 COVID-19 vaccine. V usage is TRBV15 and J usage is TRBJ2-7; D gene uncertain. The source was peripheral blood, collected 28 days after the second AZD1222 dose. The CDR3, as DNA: TGTGCCACCAGCAGAGGTTCCCGGGAGCAGTACTTC. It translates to CATSRGSREQYF. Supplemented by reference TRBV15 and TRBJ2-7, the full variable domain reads DAMVIQNPRYQVTQFGKPVTLSCSQTLNHNVMYWYQQKSSQAPKLLFHYYDKDFNNEADTPDNFQSRRPNTSFCFLDIRSPGLGDTAMYLCATSRGSREQYFGPGTRLTVT.